This T cell receptor beta chain comes out of a study of blood T cell repertoires in COVID-19. About the study: Researchers got acute and convalescent COVID-19 samples from the United States, Italy and Spain.

Across about two dozen US areas, participants ranged in age from roughly 18 to 95 years. Clinical history reported by participants formed the basis on which cohorts were assigned. Concerning this clone: The sample holds other DNA sequences that translate to the same CDR3.

Here immunoSEQ multiplex PCR was the method, and the copy in TCRdb shows in-frame clones only, minus some. The sample carries approximately 250,000 clones, 90% recorded once. Sequencing used PBMCs or T cells enriched from blood (not recorded which). The TCR sequence derives from a woman in her twenties or thirties with acute COVID-19.

The CDR3 spells CASSLAGGTGELFF. The CDR3 coding sequence is TGTGCCAGCAGCTTAGCGGGAGGCACCGGGGAGCTGTTTTTT. This chain links TRBV7-2 with TRBJ2-2; perhaps TRBD2 as D (6 bases). CDR3 length equals 14 residues. V lost 0 bases, J lost 4 bases, and 6 bases lay in between. Germline CDR1 SGHTA, CDR2 FQGNSA.